This paragraph reports one TCR beta chain. This entry belongs to a study of shared T cell receptors in the human thymus. The repertoire was sequenced with immunoSEQ multiplex PCR; TCRdb's copy has only in-frame clones and lacks some. The table shows hundreds of thousands of clones, with 80% to 90% occurring only once. V lost 4 bases to trimming and J lost 1 base; unmatched junction nucleotides: 6. CDR1 and CDR2 from the germline V gene are SGHRS and YFSETQ. The CDR3 is 18 residues long. The same specimen was also included in a second study, on human thymus T cells. That publication notes: In corrective heart surgery, resections were taken, and these provided the thymus tissue. Blood and thymic repertoires both appeared biased in V and J gene usage.

The sequencing sample was made of thymocytes. This sequence joins TRBV5-1 and TRBJ2-3; the match to TRBD2 covers 16 bases. The TCR sequence derives from a boy under two years old with a congenital heart defect. This chain's CDR3 is CASSPAGTSGGGTDTQYF. The CDR3 region has the DNA TGCGCCAGCAGCCCGGCCGGGACTAGCGGGGGGGGCACAGATACGCAGTATTTT.